The 15 T cell receptor beta chains in this list originate from one sample, sequenced in a study of cytomegalovirus exposure and HLA in healthy donors. This PCR relied on a set of 60 Vbeta primers and 13 Jbeta primers. TCRdb's table, derived via immunoSEQ multiplex PCR, lists solely in-frame clones and lacks some. The data contain roughly 150,000 clones, roughly 80% of them singletons. Material for sequencing was PBMCs. The receptor set was obtained from a male donor in good health and CMV-seropositive.

The chain has TRBV19 and TRBJ1-1; the match to TRBD1 covers 10 bases. After removal of 8 bases from V and 4 bases from J, the junction contained 10 bases not matched to a gene. The CDR3 runs to 15 residues. Germline V gene sequence: CDR1 LNHDA, CDR2 SQIVND (reference sequence). CDR3 sequence: CASWTPGQGRTEAFF. CDR3 coding DNA: TGTGCCAGTTGGACTCCGGGACAGGGGCGCACTGAAGCTTTCTTT.

The chain has TRBV7-2 and TRBJ2-6; D possibly corresponds to TRBD2 (5 bases). Germline CDR1 and CDR2: SGHTA and FQGNSA. Trimming took 5 bases from V and 0 from J, leaving 11 bases between them. This CDR3 is built from 16 residues. The CDR3 protein is CASSISGNSGANVLTF. CDR3 DNA: TGTGCCAGCAGCATCTCCGGGAACTCTGGGGCCAACGTCCTGACTTTC.

This sequence joins TRBV7-2 and TRBJ1-1, with TRBD1 matching 7 bases. The CDR3 contains 16 residues. J gave up 5 bases and V 2 bases, and 11 bases lay outside the gene matches. Looked up from germline, CDR1 is SGHTA and CDR2 is FQGNSA. CDR3: CASSLRLRGRDTEAFF. CDR3 coding DNA: TGTGCCAGCAGCTTACGGCTAAGGGGGCGAGATACTGAAGCTTTCTTT. Full variable domain (rest looked up from reference TRBV7-2 and TRBJ1-1): GAGVSQSPSNKVTEKGKDVELRCDPISGHTALYWYRQSLGQGLEFLIYFQGNSAPDKSGLPSDRFSAERTGGSVSTLTIQRTQQEDSAVYLCASSLRLRGRDTEAFFGQGTRLTVV.

This rearrangement joins TRBV6-5 to TRBJ1-2; maybe TRBD1 (6 bases). The CDR3 contains 15 residues. V shed 2 bases and J shed 1 base, with 11 bases lying between them. Germline loops: CDR1 MNHEY, CDR2 SVGAGI. The DNA for the CDR3 is TGTGCCAGCAGTTACGCACACAGGGTTAACTATGGCTACACCTTC. Amino acids: CASSYAHRVNYGYTF.

This clone came up a few times. The chain carries TRBV20-1 and TRBJ1-1; D might be TRBD1 (5 bases). The germline V and J ends were trimmed by 8 bases and 1 base, with 8 bases remaining between them. In germline, CDR1 is DFQATT, CDR2 SNEGSKA (reference sequence). The CDR3 sequence is 11 residues long. This CDR3 is CSRRGNTEAFF. In DNA form, the CDR3 reads TGCAGTAGAAGGGGGAACACTGAAGCTTTCTTT.

The chain links TRBV21-1 to TRBJ1-5; the table's D call, TRBD1, has no DNA check behind it. TRBV21-1 is a documented pseudogene. The CDR3 totals 13 residues. CDR3 residues: CASTGNSPQPQHF. The CDR3 DNA follows: TGTGCCAGCACCGGAAACAGCCCTCAGCCCCAGCATTTT.

The genes are TRBV28 and TRBJ1-1; 8 nucleotides line up with TRBD1. V was clipped by 8 bases and J by 6 bases; unmatched bases: 8. Germline V CDR1 and CDR2: MDHEN, SYDVKM. The CDR3 length is 13 residues. The CDR3 nucleotides read TGTGCCAGCGGACAGGGAAAAGTCGCTGAAGCTTTCTTT. This codes for CASGQGKVAEAFF.

This clone appeared once. The rearrangement links TRBV19 to TRBJ1-3, with TRBD1 matching 10 bases. The CDR3 is 17 amino acids. Per the germline V gene, CDR1 is LNHDA and CDR2 is SQIVND (reference sequence). Unmatched junction bases numbered 4, after V lost 0 bases and J lost 2 bases. CDR3 sequence (DNA): TGTGCCAGTAGTATAGACCCGGACAGGGGGACTGGAAACACCATATATTTT. It specifies CASSIDPDRGTGNTIYF. The full variable domain, rest sourced from reference TRBV19 and TRBJ1-3, is DGGITQSPKYLFRKEGQNVTLSCEQNLNHDAMYWYRQDPGQGLRLIYYSQIVNDFQKGDIAEGYSVSREKKESFPLTVTSAQKNPTAFYLCASSIDPDRGTGNTIYFGEGSWLTVV.

The sample holds one count of this clone. The chain couples TRBV18 to TRBJ2-7, with a possible D match to TRBD2 (6 bases). CDR3 size: 14 residues. V lost 3 bases and J lost 1, with 10 bases in between. Looked up from germline, CDR1 is KGHSH and CDR2 is LQKENI. CDR3 loop: CASSPLRGSYEQYF. CDR3 sequence (DNA): TGTGCCAGCTCACCGCTGCGGGGATCCTACGAGCAGTACTTC.

V gene TRBV9 combines with J gene TRBJ1-4; no firm D call. CDR1 SGDLS and CDR2 YYNGEE come from the germline V gene. Trimming pared 3 bases from V and 8 bases from J, leaving 5 bases between. This CDR3 region has 11 residues. The CDR3 bases are TGTGCCAGCAGCGCCCTCGAAAAACTGTTTTTT. It translates to CASSALEKLFF.

This clone showed up just a few times. The gene calls are TRBV6-6 and TRBJ1-1; 9 bases are shared with TRBD1. The CDR3 has 13 amino acids. CDR1 and CDR2 (germline): MNHNY, SVGAGI (reference sequence). V dropped 7 bases and J dropped 7; count of bases not matched to a gene: 7. The CDR3 DNA is TGTGCCAGCATCACAGGGGGCCGGAATGAAGCTTTCTTT. Encoded protein: CASITGGRNEAFF.

In the case of this clone: One end of the junction fails to match germline, which may point to a read error. The chain links TRBV19 to TRBJ2-6; 9 nucleotides line up with TRBD2. Per germline, CDR1 LNHDA and CDR2 SQIVND (reference sequence). The CDR3 contains 17 residues. The CDR3 protein is CASSRLREGAGANGLTF. CDR3 nucleotide sequence: TGTGCCAGTAGTCGGTTGCGGGAGGGCGCTGGGGCCAACGGCCTGACTTTC.

The V gene is TRBV5-1, the J gene TRBJ2-5; 11 bases agree with TRBD2. V was clipped by 1 base and J by 4 bases; unmatched bases: 12. This CDR3 has 18 residues. In germline, CDR1 is SGHRS, CDR2 YFSETQ. CDR3 protein: CASSLRADLAGGGETQYF. Here the CDR3 DNA reads TGCGCCAGCAGCTTGAGGGCGGATCTAGCGGGGGGTGGAGAGACCCAGTACTTC.

The chain joins TRBV9 to TRBJ1-1; D is unresolved. The length of the CDR3 is 18 residues. Germline CDR1 SGDLS, CDR2 YYNGEE. V was pared by 0 bases and J by 0 bases, with 18 bases between. The DNA for the CDR3 is TGTGCCAGCAGCGTAGGGTCAGGAGGGTTTCGTATGAACACTGAAGCTTTCTTT. Protein sequence: CASSVGSGGFRMNTEAFF.

This clone occurred a few times. The chain combines TRBV9 with TRBJ2-1, with 8 bases that match TRBD2. The V and J ends lost 3 bases and 0 bases, in that order; junction bases with no gene match: 8. The CDR3 covers 17 residues. Germline CDR1 reads SGDLS; CDR2 reads YYNGEE. The CDR3 loop reads CASSETLAGPSYNEQFF. Written as DNA, the CDR3 is TGTGCCAGCAGCGAAACATTAGCGGGACCCTCCTACAATGAGCAGTTCTTC.